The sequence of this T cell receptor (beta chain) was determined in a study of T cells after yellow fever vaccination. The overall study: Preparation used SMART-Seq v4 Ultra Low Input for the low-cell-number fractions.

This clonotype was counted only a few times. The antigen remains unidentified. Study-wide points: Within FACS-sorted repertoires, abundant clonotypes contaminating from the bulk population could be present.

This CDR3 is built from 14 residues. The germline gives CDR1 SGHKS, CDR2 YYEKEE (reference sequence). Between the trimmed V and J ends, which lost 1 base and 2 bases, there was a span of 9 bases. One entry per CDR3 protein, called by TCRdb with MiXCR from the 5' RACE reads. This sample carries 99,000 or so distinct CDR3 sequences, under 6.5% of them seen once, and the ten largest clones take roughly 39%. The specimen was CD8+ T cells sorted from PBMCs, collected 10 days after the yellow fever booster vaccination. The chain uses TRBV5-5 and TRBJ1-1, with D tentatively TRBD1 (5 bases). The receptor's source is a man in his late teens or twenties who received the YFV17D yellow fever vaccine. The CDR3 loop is CASSLKGFNTEAFF. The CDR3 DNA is TGTGCCAGCAGCTTGAAGGGGTTTAACACTGAAGCTTTCTTT.